The clone carrying this TCR beta chain was counted between two and nine times. Data came from immunoSEQ multiplex PCR; TCRdb stores just in-frame clones and leaves some out. The top ten clones hold about 5% of a sample with 300,000 to 400,000 clones, 80% to 90% of them seen once. Participants spanned ages about 18 to 90 years and resided in 20 to 30 US areas. Donors in Cohort 3 who had recovered were those with two negative PCRs, healthcare professional clearance, or resolution of their symptoms. This record belongs to a study of blood T cell repertoires in COVID-19. The CDR3 sequence is 14 residues long. The germline V gene has CDR1 KGHDR and CDR2 SFDVKD. V was clipped by 0 bases and J by 3 bases, with 4 bases between them.

The chain couples TRBV24-1 to TRBJ2-2, with no clear D. The receptor was derived from a young man who had recovered from COVID-19. Sequencing used PBMCs or T cells enriched from blood (not recorded which). The CDR3 sequence: CATSDLTDTGELFF. The CDR3 DNA reads TGTGCCACCAGTGATTTGACGGACACCGGGGAGCTGTTTTTT.